Listed below are T cell receptor beta chains from one sample, sequenced in a study of shared clonotypes between healthy human individuals. Assay: immunoSEQ multiplex PCR; the TCRdb copy retains only in-frame clones and omits some. Among 2 million to 2.5 million clones, about 92% were seen once, and the ten largest hold 0.35% to 0.5%. The sequenced material came from naive CD4+ T cells from PBMCs. The origin of the receptors is a man younger than 30 in good health. Some clones in this sample may be carry-over from other donors' samples. Both conserved end residues are part of each CDR3. Fields, in order: V gene, J gene, CDR3 length, clone size, D gene, CDR3 DNA, CDR3 protein. A D gene is named only where the DNA matches it firmly. The size field is filled for only some rows; it gives once, few, many or a size class.

>TRBV12-5|TRBJ1-2|14|.|.
TGTGCTAGTGGCCGACGGGGGGGAGACTATGGCTACACCTTC
CASGRRGGDYGYTF
>TRBV5-1|TRBJ2-7|17|once|TRBD1
TGCGCCAGCAGCCCTGGGGTTGGACAGGGCGAGTACCACGAGCAGTACTTC
CASSPGVGQGEYHEQYF
>TRBV27|TRBJ2-1|14|.|.
TGTGCCAGCAATATCCGGGACTCTTACAATGAGCAGTTCTTC
CASNIRDSYNEQFF
>TRBV5-4|TRBJ1-5|12|.|.
TGTGCCAGCAGCTCGCCAAATCAGCCCCAGCATTTT
CASSSPNQPQHF
>TRBV27|TRBJ1-5|17|.|TRBD1
TGTGCCAGCAGGGCACAGGGGGATGTATCTAGCAATCAGCCCCAGCATTTT
CASRAQGDVSSNQPQHF
>TRBV11-2|TRBJ2-7|14|.|.
TGTGCCAGCAGCCTTCAGGGCCCTCCCTACGAGCAGTACTTC
CASSLQGPPYEQYF
>TRBV6-1|TRBJ2-2|14|.|.
TGTGCCAGCAGTGTTATAAGTGTGAGCGGGGAGCTGTTTTTT
CASSVISVSGELFF
>TRBV28|TRBJ1-1|11|.|.
TGTGCCGCCCGACGGAACACTGAAGCTTTCTTT
CAARRNTEAFF
>TRBV5-1|TRBJ2-7|17|few|TRBD2
TGCGCCAGCAGCTTCCGACTAGCGGGAGGGCCTAAAGGCGAGCAGTACTTC
CASSFRLAGGPKGEQYF
>TRBV5-1|TRBJ2-7|17|.|TRBD2
TGCGCCAGCAGCTTCCTAGCGGGAGATGCTGGTCGATACGAGCAGTACTTC
CASSFLAGDAGRYEQYF
>TRBV14|TRBJ2-2|15|.|.
TGTGCCAGCAGCCAAGATCGCCGGGGCACCGGGGAGCTGTTTTTT
CASSQDRRGTGELFF
>TRBV4-2|TRBJ2-5|16|.|.
TGTGCCAGCAGCCTCCAGGTGGCGGGTCAACAAGAGACCCAGTACTTC
CASSLQVAGQQETQYF
>TRBV6-1|TRBJ2-3|15|.|.
TGTGCCAGCGGACGGATGTGGGGGGTTACAGATACGCAGTATTTT
CASGRMWGVTDTQYF
>TRBV25-1|TRBJ2-1|15|.|.
TGTGCCAGCAGTGGCGACCGACCAGGTTACAATGAGCAGTTCTTC
CASSGDRPGYNEQFF
>TRBV2|TRBJ1-5|14|.|.
TGTGCCAGCAGTGAAGCAGGGCTCAATCAGCCCCAGCATTTT
CASSEAGLNQPQHF
>TRBV28|TRBJ2-1|15|.|.
TGTGCCAGCACCCGCGGGTCAGGGGGGCACAATGAGCAGTTCTTC
CASTRGSGGHNEQFF
>TRBV29-1|TRBJ1-1|18|.|.
TGCAGCGTTGTGTGGGGGTGGGGAACTTTGGACGGAAACACTGAAGCTTTCTTT
CSVVWGWGTLDGNTEAFF
>TRBV28|TRBJ1-4|16|.|.
TGTGCCAGCAGCACCAACGCCGGGACGGGGATTGAAAAACTGTTTTTT
CASSTNAGTGIEKLFF
>TRBV9|TRBJ2-1|17|.|.
TGTGCCAGCACCGTAGGGGTCCGGCAGGGTCTCATCAATGAGCAGTTCTTC
CASTVGVRQGLINEQFF
>TRBV18|TRBJ2-5|11|.|.
TGTGCCAGCTCACCATCCGGGACCCAGTACTTC
CASSPSGTQYF
>TRBV7-8|TRBJ2-7|14|.|.
TGTGCCAGCAGTTTCAACAGGGACCGCTACGAGCAGTACTTC
CASSFNRDRYEQYF
>TRBV11-2|TRBJ1-1|18|.|TRBD1
TGTGCCAGCAGCTTACTACCCCCTAGACAGGGGGCGAGCACTGAAGCTTTCTTT
CASSLLPPRQGASTEAFF
>TRBV28|TRBJ1-4|17|.|.
TGTGCCAGCAGCCATTCCTTTAGCGGGGGTCTTAATGAAAAACTGTTTTTT
CASSHSFSGGLNEKLFF
>TRBV7-9|TRBJ2-5|16|.|.
TGTGCCAGCAGCTTAGATGGATCCTCCGTCAAGGAGACCCAGTACTTC
CASSLDGSSVKETQYF
>TRBV6-1|TRBJ1-2|13|.|.
TGTGCCAGCAGTGATCGGGGCTCTTCAGGCTACACCTTC
CASSDRGSSGYTF
>TRBV5-8|TRBJ2-1|16|.|.
TGTGCCAGCAGCTTAGATTACACCTTCTCCTACAATGAGCAGTTCTTC
CASSLDYTFSYNEQFF
>TRBV7-3|TRBJ1-2|14|.|.
TGTGCCAGCAGCCCTACAGGGAAATCAACCGGCTACACCTTC
CASSPTGKSTGYTF
>TRBV28|TRBJ1-4|13|.|.
TGTGCCAGCAGTTTGGGGGAGGGCGGTAGGCTGTTTTTT
CASSLGEGGRLFF
>TRBV5-4|TRBJ2-2|13|.|.
TGTGCCAGCAAGGAGGGGAACACCGGGGAGCTGTTTTTT
CASKEGNTGELFF
>TRBV28|TRBJ1-3|13|.|.
TGTGCCAGCAGCCCTCACGCCGTCGGCACCATATATTTT
CASSPHAVGTIYF
>TRBV7-2|TRBJ2-4|15|.|TRBD2
TGTGCCAGCAGCCCCTCTCTAGCGGAGGGGAACATTCAGTACTTC
CASSPSLAEGNIQYF
>TRBV5-1|TRBJ1-2|14|.|TRBD1
TGCGCCAGCAGCTTAACAGGGGGGAACTATGGCTACACCTTC
CASSLTGGNYGYTF
>TRBV28|TRBJ2-2|15|.|.
TGTGCCAGCAGTAAAGGGGGTGGGGGCGCCGGGGAGCTGTTTTTT
CASSKGGGGAGELFF
>TRBV29-1|TRBJ2-3|14|.|TRBD1
TGCAGCGTGCGGGACAGGGCAAGCACAGATACGCAGTATTTT
CSVRDRASTDTQYF
>TRBV27|TRBJ2-3|16|.|.
TGTGCCAGCAGTTTTTTTGCGGGAATAAGCACAGATACGCAGTATTTT
CASSFFAGISTDTQYF
>TRBV5-1|TRBJ2-2|15|.|TRBD2
TGCGCCAGCAGCTGGGAGGGGCCGACCACCGGGGAGCTGTTTTTT
CASSWEGPTTGELFF
>TRBV5-1|TRBJ2-7|12|.|.
TGCGCCAGCAGCTTGGAAGGTGGCGAGCAGTACTTC
CASSLEGGEQYF
>TRBV7-2|TRBJ1-2|16|.|.
TGTGCCAGCAGCTTAGTTACGACAACCTTTAACTATGGCTACACCTTC
CASSLVTTTFNYGYTF
>TRBV9|TRBJ1-5|14|.|.
TGTGCCAGCAGCGTAGATGGCGGACCCCAGCCCCAGCATTTT
CASSVDGGPQPQHF
>TRBV5-1|TRBJ2-3|16|.|.
TGCGCCAGCAGCTACTCAGTGGGGCAAGGATCAGATACGCAGTATTTT
CASSYSVGQGSDTQYF
>TRBV2|TRBJ2-5|13|.|.
TGTGCCAGCACCGTAATCACGGCAGGGACCCAGTACTTC
CASTVITAGTQYF
>TRBV18|TRBJ2-5|18|.|TRBD2
TGTGCCAGCTCACCAACCCCCCAGGCGGGACTAGCGGGGGAGACCCAGTACTTC
CASSPTPQAGLAGETQYF
>TRBV28|TRBJ1-4|15|.|.
TGTGCCAGCACCCCCGGTTGGGTAACTAATGAAAAACTGTTTTTT
CASTPGWVTNEKLFF
>TRBV28|TRBJ1-2|14|once|.
TGTGCCAGCAGTTTAGCGGGACACCCCTATGGCTACACCTTC
CASSLAGHPYGYTF
>TRBV7-8|TRBJ1-5|15|.|TRBD1
TGTGCCAGCACCTTAGACAGGGCTTGGAATCAGCCCCAGCATTTT
CASTLDRAWNQPQHF